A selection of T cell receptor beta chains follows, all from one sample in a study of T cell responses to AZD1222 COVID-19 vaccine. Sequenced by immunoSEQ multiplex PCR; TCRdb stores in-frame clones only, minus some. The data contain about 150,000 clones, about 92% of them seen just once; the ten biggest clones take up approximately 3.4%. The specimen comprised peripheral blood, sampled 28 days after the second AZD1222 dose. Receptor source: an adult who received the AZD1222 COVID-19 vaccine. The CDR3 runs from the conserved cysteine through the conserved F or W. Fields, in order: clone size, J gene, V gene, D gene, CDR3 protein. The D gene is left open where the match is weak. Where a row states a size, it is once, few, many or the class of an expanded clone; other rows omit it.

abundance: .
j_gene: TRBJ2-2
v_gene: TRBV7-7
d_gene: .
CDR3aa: CASSPLANTGELFF

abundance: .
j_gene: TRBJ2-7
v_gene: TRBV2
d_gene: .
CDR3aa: CASSEANHGEQYF

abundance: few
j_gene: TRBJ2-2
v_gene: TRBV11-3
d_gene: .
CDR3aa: CASSQIGDTGELFF

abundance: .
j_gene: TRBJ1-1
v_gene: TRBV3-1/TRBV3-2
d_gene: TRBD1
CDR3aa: CASSLQDRVEAFF

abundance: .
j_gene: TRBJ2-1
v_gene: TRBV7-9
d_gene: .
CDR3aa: CASSLGFRASEQFF

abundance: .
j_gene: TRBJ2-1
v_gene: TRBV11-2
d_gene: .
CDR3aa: CASSGPGHLRKDNEQFF

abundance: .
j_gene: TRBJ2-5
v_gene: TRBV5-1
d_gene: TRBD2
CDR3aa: CASSGSGSWETQYF

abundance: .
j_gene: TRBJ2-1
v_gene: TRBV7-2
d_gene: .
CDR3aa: CASRSGPLFIF

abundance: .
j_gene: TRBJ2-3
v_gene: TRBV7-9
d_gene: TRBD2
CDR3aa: CASSYLAGVGTDTQYF

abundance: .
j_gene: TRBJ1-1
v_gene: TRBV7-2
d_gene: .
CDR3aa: CASSPRDVHTEAFF